The 17 T cell receptor beta chains listed next were all sequenced from one sample in a study of blood T cells in healthy people across ages. The use of a sample-barcoded 5' primer and a J-beta primer mix characterized a second PCR of roughly 6 to 11 cycles. TCRdb re-analysed the 5' RACE reads in MiXCR, keeping a single row per CDR3 protein. In the table there are approximately 850,000 distinct CDR3 sequences, 58% of which are singletons. Sequencing was done on a sample of blood. These receptors all come from a man aged 25 to 45 in good health.

The V call is TRBV5-1, the J call TRBJ2-5; tentatively, D is TRBD2 (7 bases). Trimming removed 3 bases at V and 11 bases at J, with 23 bases between. This CDR3 has 15 residues. Germline CDR1 is SGHRS and CDR2 is YFSETQ. CDR3 sequence reads: CASSWGGGARNEQYF. CDR3 in DNA: TGCGCCAGCAGCTGGGGTGGGGGGGCCAGGAATGAGCAGTACTTC.

The chain employs TRBV28 and TRBJ2-1; 11 positions match TRBD2. CDR3 length: 16 residues. The germline gives CDR1 MDHEN, CDR2 SYDVKM. The V and J ends lost 2 bases and 4 bases, in that order; junction bases with no gene match: 4. The CDR3 here is CASSLGSGRVYNEQFF. CDR3 DNA: TGTGCCAGCAGTTTAGGTAGCGGGAGGGTTTACAATGAGCAGTTCTTC.

The V gene is TRBV27, the J gene TRBJ2-1, with D perhaps given as TRBD1 or TRBD2 (7 bases each). V lost 4 bases and J 9 bases, leaving 19 bases between the germline ends. The CDR3 has 15 residues. Germline CDR1 MNHEY, CDR2 SMNVEV (reference sequence). Here the CDR3 DNA reads TGTGCCAGCAGTTGGGTGCGGAGCAGGGGGGGTGAGCAGTTCTTC. Translation: CASSWVRSRGGEQFF.

CDR3 nucleotides: TGTGCCAGCAGTTTAAGTTGGGGTCTTCAGCCCCAGCATTTT. Translating it yields CASSLSWGLQPQHF. This chain links TRBV12-3 or TRBV12-4 with TRBJ1-5; D not resolved. Trimming stripped 2 bases from V and 6 bases from J, with 11 bases between. This CDR3 spans 14 amino acids.

This clonotype was observed a few times. The rearrangement uses TRBV29-1 and TRBJ1-4, with D hard to call. Trimming took off 4 bases at V and 8 bases at J, with 17 bases between the two ends. The germline CDR1 and CDR2 sequences are SQVTM and ANQGSEA. The CDR3 runs to 14 residues. The CDR3 bases are TGCAGCGTTGCGGTCCGAGGGATAGAAGAAAAACTGTTTTTT. It translates to CSVAVRGIEEKLFF.

This sequence joins TRBV20-1 and TRBJ2-1; 8 bases match TRBD2. This CDR3 is 15 amino acids long. Germline CDR1 reads DFQATT; CDR2 reads SNEGSKA (reference sequence). The junction had 9 bases not matched to a gene; V was cut back by 4 bases and J by 4 bases. The CDR3 DNA follows: TGCAGTGCTATAGGTGGCGGGGGGCTATACAATGAGCAGTTCTTC. Its protein product is CSAIGGGGLYNEQFF.

In this sample, this clonotype turned up once. CDR3 coding DNA: TGTGCTAGTGGTTTGTTGCGGACAGGGCCTTGGGAGACCCAGTACTTC. It is translated as CASGLLRTGPWETQYF. This chain connects TRBV12-5 to TRBJ2-7; 8 nucleotides agree with TRBD1. The DNA end is a closer match to TRBJ2-5, so the J assignment may be wrong. The CDR3 is 16 residues long. The germline gives CDR1 LGHNT, CDR2 FRNRAP.

In this sample, this clonotype turned up a few times. The chain is built from TRBV29-1 and TRBJ2-1; 7 nucleotides match TRBD2. J gave up 3 bases and V 8 bases, and 10 bases lay outside the gene matches. The CDR3 sequence is 14 residues long. Germline V lookup: CDR1 SQVTM, CDR2 ANQGSEA. The CDR3 loop reads CSPRLAGVYNEQFF. CDR3 in DNA: TGCAGCCCCCGTCTCGCGGGAGTCTACAATGAGCAGTTCTTC.

There are a few counts of this clonotype. The V call is TRBV29-1, the J call TRBJ2-7; D assignment may be TRBD1 or TRBD2 (6 bases each). Trimming took 7 bases from V and 1 from J, leaving 14 bases between them. This CDR3 comprises 13 residues. Germline values: CDR1 SQVTM, CDR2 ANQGSEA. CDR3 bases: TGCAGCGGGGGGGACACCACTTCCTACGAGCAGTACTTC. It translates to CSGGDTTSYEQYF.

This rearrangement joins TRBV15 to TRBJ1-1; TRBD1 matches 7 bases. This CDR3 has 18 residues. Germline-derived CDR1 and CDR2 are LNHNV and YYDKDF (reference sequence). V trimming: 2 bases; J trimming: 0 bases; junction bases outside the gene matches: 12. CDR3 in amino acids: CATSRYRDSAAVNTEAFF. As DNA, the CDR3 is TGTGCCACCAGCAGATACCGGGACAGCGCAGCGGTGAACACTGAAGCTTTCTTT. The full variable domain, completed using reference TRBV15 and TRBJ1-1, is DAMVIQNPRYQVTQFGKPVTLSCSQTLNHNVMYWYQQKSSQAPKLLFHYYDKDFNNEADTPDNFQSRRPNTSFCFLDIRSPGLGDTAMYLCATSRYRDSAAVNTEAFFGQGTRLTVV.

This chain links TRBV20-1 with TRBJ2-6; D could derive from TRBD1 or TRBD2 (5 bases each). The CDR3 covers 14 residues. The V gene lost 3 bases and the J gene lost 5 bases, with 11 bases spanning the gap. Germline-derived CDR1 and CDR2 are DFQATT and SNEGSKA (reference sequence). In nucleotides, the CDR3 is TGCAGTGCTAGCGCCGGGACGAGGGCCAACGTCCTGACTTTC. Its protein is CSASAGTRANVLTF.

The rearrangement joins TRBV20-1 to TRBJ2-3, with 7 bases identical to TRBD1. V lost 6 bases, J lost 5 bases, and 11 bases stayed unmatched. The CDR3 covers 14 residues. CDR1 and CDR2 (germline): DFQATT, SNEGSKA (reference sequence). CDR3 sequence: CSAGHRGAGDTQYF. The DNA for the CDR3 is TGCAGTGCGGGCCACAGGGGCGCCGGAGATACGCAGTATTTT.

This clonotype was picked up one time. The V gene is TRBV3-1, the J gene TRBJ2-3; D is ambiguous. CDR1 LGHDT and CDR2 YNNKEL come from the germline V gene (reference sequence). Trimming removed 0 bases from V and 5 bases from J, with 6 bases in between. The length of the CDR3 is 13 residues. CDR3 DNA: TGTGCCAGCAGCCAAGAGGGCATAGATACGCAGTATTTT. It encodes CASSQEGIDTQYF.

Comments on this clonotype: Just one base apart from a much larger clone, this may be a read error. J is TRBJ2-5 and V is TRBV20-1; D is uncertain. The J call is in doubt because the DNA end fits TRBJ2-1 better. The germline gives CDR1 DFQATT, CDR2 SNEGSKA (reference sequence). The CDR3 loop spans 10 amino acids. Here the CDR3 DNA reads TGCAGTGCTAGACAAGAGACCCAGTTCTTC. Residues: CSARQETQFF.

The chain links TRBV20-1 to TRBJ2-5; TRBD2 agrees at 11 bases. The assigned J gene may be wrong: the sequence end matches TRBJ2-7 better. This CDR3 spans 14 amino acids. Germline V gene lookup returns CDR1 DFQATT and CDR2 SNEGSKA (reference sequence). CDR3 region: CSARSLAGGYEQYF. The CDR3 DNA is TGCAGTGCTAGATCTCTAGCGGGAGGTTACGAGCAGTACTTC.

The J gene is TRBJ1-2, the V gene TRBV3-1; 10 nucleotides line up with TRBD1. V was pared by 4 bases and J by 4 bases, with 6 bases of the junction left unmatched. Germline values: CDR1 LGHDT, CDR2 YNNKEL (reference sequence). This CDR3 region has 15 residues. For the CDR3, the DNA is TGTGCCAGCAGCCCAGGGACAGGGGAAGGCTATGGCTACACCTTC. Encoded protein: CASSPGTGEGYGYTF.

The chain links TRBV4-2 to TRBJ2-7; unclear D gene. The tail of the sequence fits TRBJ2-5 better, so the J call may be wrong. This CDR3 is 13 amino acids long. Germline values: CDR1 LGHNA, CDR2 YNFKEQ. The CDR3, as DNA: TGTGCCAGCAGCCATCAACCCTCAGAGACCCAGTACTTC. Protein: CASSHQPSETQYF.